One sample yielded the 14 T cell receptor beta chains listed below, sequenced in a study of cytomegalovirus exposure and HLA in healthy donors. PCR involved 60 Vbeta and 13 Jbeta primers. The method was immunoSEQ multiplex PCR; TCRdb's version includes in-frame clones alone and lacks a portion of them. Here the sample table reports 80,000 to 95,000 clones. The sample consisted of PBMCs. The origin of the receptors is a woman aged 25 to 39 in good health and CMV-seronegative.

CDR3 region: CASSLATEAFF. CDR3 bases: TGTGCCAGTAGCCTGGCCACTGAAGCTTTCTTT. The chain has TRBV19 and TRBJ1-1; D not certain. In germline, CDR1 is LNHDA, CDR2 SQIVND (reference sequence). With 6 bases removed from V and 4 bases from J, the gap between germline ends came to 6 bases. The CDR3 length is 11 residues.

The rearrangement uses TRBV27 and TRBJ2-4; 9 bases match TRBD1. This CDR3 is built from 15 residues. Germline V gives CDR1 MNHEY, CDR2 SMNVEV (reference sequence). With V trimmed by 5 bases and J by 4 bases, 6 bases remained unmatched. The CDR3 protein is CASSDLGTGKNIQYF. The CDR3 nucleotides are TGTGCCAGCAGTGACCTAGGGACAGGGAAAAACATTCAGTACTTC.

The chain employs TRBV2 and TRBJ1-5, with 9 bases lining up with TRBD1. Germline V lookup: CDR1 SNHLY, CDR2 FYNNEI. CDR3 length equals 15 residues. Losses at the gene ends were 5 bases for V and 4 bases for J; bases not matched to a gene: 6. The CDR3 sequence is CASSKDRGVNQPQHF. CDR3 in DNA: TGTGCCAGCAGTAAGGACAGGGGAGTTAATCAGCCCCAGCATTTT.

The genes are TRBV6-5 and TRBJ1-4; tentatively, D is TRBD1 (6 bases). The CDR3 is 15 residues long. V was clipped by 0 bases and J by 7 bases, with 12 bases between them. Germline lookup yields CDR1 MNHEY and CDR2 SVGAGI. CDR3 sequence: CASSYSAGVSEKLFF. Here the CDR3 DNA reads TGTGCCAGCAGTTACTCGGCAGGGGTTAGTGAAAAACTGTTTTTT.

The chain couples TRBV19 to TRBJ1-5; 7 bases are shared with TRBD1. J gave up 5 bases and V 5 bases, and 12 bases lay outside the gene matches. Germline V gene data show CDR1 as LNHDA and CDR2 as SQIVND (reference sequence). The CDR3 covers 16 residues. The CDR3 bases are TGTGCCAGTAGTGGACCGACAGGGATAACTGATCAGCCCCAGCATTTT. This translates into CASSGPTGITDQPQHF. The whole variable domain, remainder taken from reference TRBV19 and TRBJ1-5, is DGGITQSPKYLFRKEGQNVTLSCEQNLNHDAMYWYRQDPGQGLRLIYYSQIVNDFQKGDIAEGYSVSREKKESFPLTVTSAQKNPTAFYLCASSGPTGITDQPQHFGDGTRLSIL.

DNA for the CDR3: TGTGCCAGCAGCTTACCTACCGGGACTAACTATGGCTACACCTTC. Its protein product is CASSLPTGTNYGYTF. This chain joins TRBV11-2 and TRBJ1-2, with no clear D. CDR3 length: 15 residues. The germline V and J ends were trimmed by 2 bases and 0 bases, with 10 bases remaining between them. Germline values: CDR1 SGHAT, CDR2 FQNNGV.

The chain links TRBV6-5 to TRBJ1-1; D perhaps matches TRBD1 (6 bases). Germline loops: CDR1 MNHEY, CDR2 SVGAGI. V was clipped by 5 bases and J by 1 base, with 8 bases between them. This CDR3 has 13 amino acids. CDR3 in amino acids: CASSPQGNTEAFF. CDR3 sequence (DNA): TGTGCCAGCAGTCCACAGGGGAACACTGAAGCTTTCTTT.

This chain links TRBV5-1 with TRBJ1-5; no firm D call. The V and J ends lost 0 bases and 7 bases respectively, with 8 bases between them. Per germline, CDR1 SGHRS and CDR2 YFSETQ. This CDR3 is 13 amino acids long. The CDR3 reads CASSLGSGQPQHF. DNA of the CDR3: TGCGCCAGCAGCTTGGGAAGTGGCCAGCCCCAGCATTTT.

This chain connects TRBV18 to TRBJ2-1, with a possible D match to TRBD2 (6 bases). V was cut by 4 bases and J by 0 bases, with 16 bases left in between. In germline, CDR1 is KGHSH, CDR2 LQKENI. The CDR3 spans 17 residues. The CDR3 sequence: CASSLPAGLSSYNEQFF. CDR3 nucleotides: TGTGCCAGCTCACTCCCGGCGGGGCTAAGCTCCTACAATGAGCAGTTCTTC. Full variable domain (rest looked up from reference TRBV18 and TRBJ2-1): NAGVMQNPRHLVRRRGQEARLRCSPMKGHSHVYWYRQLPEEGLKFMVYLQKENIIDESGMPKERFSAEFPKEGPSILRIQQVVRGDSAAYFCASSLPAGLSSYNEQFFGPGTRLTVL.

In regard to this clone: This same CDR3 is encoded by further DNA sequences in the sample. The CDR3 DNA is TGTGCCAGCTCACCCCAGGGGGTAGGGACTGAAGCTTTCTTT. This gives the protein CASSPQGVGTEAFF. This chain joins TRBV18 and TRBJ1-1, with 7 bases aligning to TRBD1. With V trimmed by 3 bases and J by 5 bases, 6 bases remained unmatched. The CDR3 length is 14 residues. Germline CDR1 is KGHSH and CDR2 is LQKENI.

Remarks on this clone: The identical CDR3 is also encoded by other nucleotide sequences in the sample. J is TRBJ1-6 and V is TRBV25-1, with D perhaps matching TRBD1 (6 bases). The V and J ends lost 4 bases and 7 bases respectively, with 14 bases between them. Germline CDR1 and CDR2: MGHDK and SYGVNS. The CDR3 consists of 15 residues. This chain's CDR3 is CASSGSTGRNSPLHF. CDR3 DNA sequence: TGTGCCAGCAGTGGAAGTACAGGGAGAAATTCACCCCTCCACTTT.

The chain carries TRBV30 and TRBJ2-7, with TRBD1 matching 10 bases. CDR3 length equals 15 residues. From germline, CDR1 is GTSNPN and CDR2 SVGIG (reference sequence). The trim removed 3 bases at V and 4 bases at J, leaving 9 bases unmatched. This chain's CDR3 is CAWRGGQGKAYEQYF. The CDR3 DNA reads as TGTGCCTGGAGGGGGGGACAGGGGAAGGCTTACGAGCAGTACTTC.

The gene calls are TRBV30 and TRBJ1-1; D is undetermined. This CDR3 is built from 14 residues. Germline V gives CDR1 GTSNPN, CDR2 SVGIG (reference sequence). V was shortened by 3 bases and J by 8 bases, with 19 bases between the two germline ends. The CDR3 region has the DNA TGTGCCTGGAGGCCCCCGGGAGGGTCCTCCGAAGCTTTCTTT. Translating it yields CAWRPPGGSSEAFF.

The gene calls are TRBV29-1 and TRBJ1-4; D gene uncertain. V was trimmed by 2 bases and J by 6 bases, leaving 19 bases between them. Germline V gene sequence: CDR1 SQVTM, CDR2 ANQGSEA. CDR3 length: 16 amino acids. CDR3 amino acids: CSVERWEAGADEKLFF. Here the CDR3 DNA reads TGCAGCGTTGAAAGGTGGGAGGCCGGTGCCGATGAAAAACTGTTTTTT. Looking up the rest from reference TRBV29-1 and TRBJ1-4 gives the full variable domain: SAVISQKPSRDICQRGTSLTIQCQVDSQVTMMFWYRQQPGQSLTLIATANQGSEATYESGFVIDKFPISRPNLTFSTLTVSNMSPEDSSIYLCSVERWEAGADEKLFFGSGTQLSVL.